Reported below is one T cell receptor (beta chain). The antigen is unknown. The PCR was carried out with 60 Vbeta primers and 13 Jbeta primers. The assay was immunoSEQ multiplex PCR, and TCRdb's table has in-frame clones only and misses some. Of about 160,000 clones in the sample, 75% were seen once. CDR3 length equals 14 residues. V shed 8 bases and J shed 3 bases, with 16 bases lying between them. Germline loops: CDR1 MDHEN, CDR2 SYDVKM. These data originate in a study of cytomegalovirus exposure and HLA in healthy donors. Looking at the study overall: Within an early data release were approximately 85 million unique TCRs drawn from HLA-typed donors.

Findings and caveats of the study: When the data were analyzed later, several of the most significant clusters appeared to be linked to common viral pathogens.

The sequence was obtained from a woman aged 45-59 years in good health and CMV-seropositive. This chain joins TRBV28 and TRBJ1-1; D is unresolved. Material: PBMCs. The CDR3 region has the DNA TGTGCCAGCGTCCTAGGTGGCACTCACACTGAAGCTTTCTTT. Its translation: CASVLGGTHTEAFF.